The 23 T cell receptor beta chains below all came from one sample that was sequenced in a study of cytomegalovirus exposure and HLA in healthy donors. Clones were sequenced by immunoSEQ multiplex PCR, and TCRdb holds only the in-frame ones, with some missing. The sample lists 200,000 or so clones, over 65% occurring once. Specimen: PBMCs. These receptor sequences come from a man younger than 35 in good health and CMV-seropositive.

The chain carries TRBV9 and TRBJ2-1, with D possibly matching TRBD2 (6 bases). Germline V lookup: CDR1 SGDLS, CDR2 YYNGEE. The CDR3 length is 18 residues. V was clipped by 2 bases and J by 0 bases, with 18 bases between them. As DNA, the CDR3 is TGTGCCAGCAGCGTTGGAGGGACTCCCACTAGCTCCTACAATGAGCAGTTCTTC. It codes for CASSVGGTPTSSYNEQFF.

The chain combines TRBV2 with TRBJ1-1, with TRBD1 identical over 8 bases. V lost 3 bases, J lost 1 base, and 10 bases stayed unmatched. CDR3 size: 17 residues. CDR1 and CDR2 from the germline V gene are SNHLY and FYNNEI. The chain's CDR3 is CASSDSEDRVGNTEAFF. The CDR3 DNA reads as TGTGCCAGCAGTGACTCCGAGGACAGGGTTGGGAACACTGAAGCTTTCTTT.

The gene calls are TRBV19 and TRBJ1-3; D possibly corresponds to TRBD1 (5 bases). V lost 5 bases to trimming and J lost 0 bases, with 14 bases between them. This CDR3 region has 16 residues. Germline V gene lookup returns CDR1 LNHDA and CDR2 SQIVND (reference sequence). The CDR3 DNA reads TGTGCCAGTAGTCGAATCCCGGGGGTCTCTGGAAACACCATATATTTT. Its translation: CASSRIPGVSGNTIYF. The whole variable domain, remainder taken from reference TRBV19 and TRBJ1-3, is DGGITQSPKYLFRKEGQNVTLSCEQNLNHDAMYWYRQDPGQGLRLIYYSQIVNDFQKGDIAEGYSVSREKKESFPLTVTSAQKNPTAFYLCASSRIPGVSGNTIYFGEGSWLTVV.

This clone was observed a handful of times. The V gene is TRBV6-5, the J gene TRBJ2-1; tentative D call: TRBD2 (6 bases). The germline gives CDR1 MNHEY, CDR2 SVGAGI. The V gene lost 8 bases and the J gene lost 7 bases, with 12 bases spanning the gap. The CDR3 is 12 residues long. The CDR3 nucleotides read TGTGCCAGCGGGGGGAGTCGAAATGAGCAGTTCTTC. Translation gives CASGGSRNEQFF.

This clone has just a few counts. CDR3 in DNA: TGTGCCAGCAGTGGGGCCGGGACAGCCTATGGCTACACCTTC. Residues: CASSGAGTAYGYTF. The chain is built from TRBV6-5 and TRBJ1-2; the match to TRBD1 covers 7 bases. In germline, CDR1 is MNHEY, CDR2 SVGAGI. Losses at the gene ends were 5 bases for V and 4 bases for J; bases not matched to a gene: 7. The CDR3 length is 14 residues.

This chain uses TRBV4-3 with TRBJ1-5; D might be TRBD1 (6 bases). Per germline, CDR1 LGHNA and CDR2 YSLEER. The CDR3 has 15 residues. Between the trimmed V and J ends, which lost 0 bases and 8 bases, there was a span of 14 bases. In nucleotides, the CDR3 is TGCGCCAGCAGCCAAGAGTTGCAGGGGCTGGAGCCCCAGCATTTT. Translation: CASSQELQGLEPQHF.

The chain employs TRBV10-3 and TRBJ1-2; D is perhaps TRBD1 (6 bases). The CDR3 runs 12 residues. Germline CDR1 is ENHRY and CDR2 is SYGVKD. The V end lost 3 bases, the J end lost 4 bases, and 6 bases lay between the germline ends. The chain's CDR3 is CAISEQGYGYTF. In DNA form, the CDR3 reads TGTGCCATCAGTGAACAGGGCTATGGCTACACCTTC.

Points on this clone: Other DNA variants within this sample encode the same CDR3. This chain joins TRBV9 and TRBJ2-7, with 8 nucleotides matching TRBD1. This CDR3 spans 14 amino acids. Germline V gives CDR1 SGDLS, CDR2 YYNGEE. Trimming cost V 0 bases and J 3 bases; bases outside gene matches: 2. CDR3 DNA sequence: TGTGCCAGCAGCGTAGGTGGACAGGGCTACGAGCAGTACTTC. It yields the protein CASSVGGQGYEQYF.

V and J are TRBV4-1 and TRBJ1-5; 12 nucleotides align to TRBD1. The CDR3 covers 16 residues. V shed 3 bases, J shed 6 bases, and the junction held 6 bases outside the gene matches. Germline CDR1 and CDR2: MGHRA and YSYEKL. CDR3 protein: CASSQEGQGARQPQHF. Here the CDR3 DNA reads TGCGCCAGCAGCCAGGAGGGACAGGGGGCGCGTCAGCCCCAGCATTTT.

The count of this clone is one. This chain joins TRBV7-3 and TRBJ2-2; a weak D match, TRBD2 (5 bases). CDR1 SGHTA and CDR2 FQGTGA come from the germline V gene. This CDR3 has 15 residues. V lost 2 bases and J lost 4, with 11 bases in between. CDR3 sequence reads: CASSLDSRGTGELFF. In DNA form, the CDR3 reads TGTGCCAGCAGCTTAGACTCTCGGGGCACCGGGGAGCTGTTTTTT.

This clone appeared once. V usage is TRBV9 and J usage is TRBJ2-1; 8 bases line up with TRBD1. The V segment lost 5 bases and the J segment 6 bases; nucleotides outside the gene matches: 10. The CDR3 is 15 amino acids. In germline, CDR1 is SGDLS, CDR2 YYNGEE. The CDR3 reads CASSHGGTGLNEQFF. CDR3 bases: TGTGCCAGCAGTCATGGCGGGACAGGCCTCAATGAGCAGTTCTTC.

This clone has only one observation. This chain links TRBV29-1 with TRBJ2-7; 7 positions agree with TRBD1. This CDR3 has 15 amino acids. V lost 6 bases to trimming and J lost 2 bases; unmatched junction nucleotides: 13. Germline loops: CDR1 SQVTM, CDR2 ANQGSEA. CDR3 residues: CSVMGIQGRAYEQYF. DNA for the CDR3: TGCAGCGTGATGGGGATACAGGGGAGAGCCTACGAGCAGTACTTC.

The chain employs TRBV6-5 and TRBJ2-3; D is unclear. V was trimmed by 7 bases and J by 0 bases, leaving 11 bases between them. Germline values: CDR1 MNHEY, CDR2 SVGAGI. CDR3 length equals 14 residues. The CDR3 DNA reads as TGTGCCAGCACGCCCACATACAGCACAGATACGCAGTATTTT. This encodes CASTPTYSTDTQYF.

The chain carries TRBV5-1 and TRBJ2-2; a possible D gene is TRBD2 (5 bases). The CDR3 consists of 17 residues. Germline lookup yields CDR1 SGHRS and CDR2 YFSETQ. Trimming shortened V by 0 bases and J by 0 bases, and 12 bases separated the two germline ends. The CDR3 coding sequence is TGCGCCAGCAGCTTGGCTTTTATAGCGACGAACACCGGGGAGCTGTTTTTT. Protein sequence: CASSLAFIATNTGELFF.

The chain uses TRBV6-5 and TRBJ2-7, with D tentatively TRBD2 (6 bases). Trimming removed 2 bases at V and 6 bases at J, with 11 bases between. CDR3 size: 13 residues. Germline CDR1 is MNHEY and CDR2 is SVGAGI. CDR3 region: CASSYGTSFEQYF. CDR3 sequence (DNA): TGTGCCAGCAGTTACGGGACTTCTTTCGAGCAGTACTTC.

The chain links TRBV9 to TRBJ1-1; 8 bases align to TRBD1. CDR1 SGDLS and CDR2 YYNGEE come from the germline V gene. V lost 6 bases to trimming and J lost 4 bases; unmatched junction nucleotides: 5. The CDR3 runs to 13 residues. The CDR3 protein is CASKTGESTEAFF. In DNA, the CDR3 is TGTGCCAGCAAGACAGGGGAGAGCACTGAAGCTTTCTTT.

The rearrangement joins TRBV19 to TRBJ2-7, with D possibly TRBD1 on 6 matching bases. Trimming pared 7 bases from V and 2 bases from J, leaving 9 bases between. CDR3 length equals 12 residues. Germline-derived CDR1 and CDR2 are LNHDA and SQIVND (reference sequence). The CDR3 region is CASKGGTYEQYF. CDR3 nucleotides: TGTGCCAGTAAAGGGGGTACCTACGAGCAGTACTTC. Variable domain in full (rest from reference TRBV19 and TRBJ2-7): DGGITQSPKYLFRKEGQNVTLSCEQNLNHDAMYWYRQDPGQGLRLIYYSQIVNDFQKGDIAEGYSVSREKKESFPLTVTSAQKNPTAFYLCASKGGTYEQYFGPGTRLTVT.

CDR3 DNA: TGTGCCAGCAGTTTCCAGGGGCTAACTAATGAAAAACTGTTTTTT. It is translated as CASSFQGLTNEKLFF. V usage is TRBV27 and J usage is TRBJ1-4; D is perhaps TRBD1 (6 bases). The CDR3 runs 15 residues. CDR1 is MNHEY and CDR2 is SMNVEV in the germline V gene (reference sequence). With 3 bases removed from V and 1 base from J, the gap between germline ends came to 9 bases.

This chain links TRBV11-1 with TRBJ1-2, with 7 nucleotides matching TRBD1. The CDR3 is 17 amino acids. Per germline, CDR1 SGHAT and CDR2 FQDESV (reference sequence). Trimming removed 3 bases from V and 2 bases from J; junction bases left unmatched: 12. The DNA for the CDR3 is TGTGCCAGCAGCTTCCAGCCCGAGACAGGGTTCAACTATGGCTACACCTTC. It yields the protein CASSFQPETGFNYGYTF.

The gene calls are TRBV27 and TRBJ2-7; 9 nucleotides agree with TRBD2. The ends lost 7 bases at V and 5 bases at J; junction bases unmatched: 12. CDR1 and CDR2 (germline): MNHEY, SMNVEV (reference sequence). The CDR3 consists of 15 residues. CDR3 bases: TGTGCCAGCAAGGGCGGGAGGGCCGTCCCCCACGAGCAGTACTTC. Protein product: CASKGGRAVPHEQYF.

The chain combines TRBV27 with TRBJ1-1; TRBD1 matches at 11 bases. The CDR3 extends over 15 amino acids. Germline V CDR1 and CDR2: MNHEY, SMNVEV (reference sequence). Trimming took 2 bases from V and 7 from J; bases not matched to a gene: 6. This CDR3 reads CASSLAGTGGIEAFF. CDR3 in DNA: TGTGCCAGCAGTTTAGCCGGGACAGGGGGGATTGAAGCTTTCTTT.

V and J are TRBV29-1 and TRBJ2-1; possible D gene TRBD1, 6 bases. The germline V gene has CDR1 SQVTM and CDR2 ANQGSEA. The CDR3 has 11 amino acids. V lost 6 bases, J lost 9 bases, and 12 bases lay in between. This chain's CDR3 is CSVRQDPEQFF. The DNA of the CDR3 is TGCAGCGTAAGACAGGATCCTGAGCAGTTCTTC.

CDR3 region: CSVESGGNYGYTF. The CDR3, as DNA: TGCAGCGTTGAGAGTGGAGGTAACTATGGCTACACCTTC. The chain employs TRBV29-1 and TRBJ1-2; D unresolved. The CDR3 has 13 residues. Germline values: CDR1 SQVTM, CDR2 ANQGSEA. V was pared by 3 bases and J by 1 base, with 9 bases between.